This T cell receptor beta chain was captured by sequencing in a study of cytomegalovirus exposure and HLA in healthy donors. This CDR3 is built from 16 residues. V shed 0 bases and J shed 3 bases, with 12 bases lying between them. Germline V gene sequence: CDR1 LGHNA, CDR2 YNFKEQ. Notes on this clone: The antigen remains unidentified.

There were likely unrecorded immune exposures, though donors were nominally healthy when sampled. The primer mix had 60 Vbeta and 13 Jbeta primers. Some clones are missing from TCRdb's copy, which holds only in-frame ones; the method was immunoSEQ multiplex PCR. The table shows roughly 150,000 clones, with about 85% occurring only once. Study conclusions and caveats: A later analysis reportedly found fewer N-insertions in an Asian-associated ancestry cluster than the roughly 670-donor mean.

What was sequenced was PBMCs. The chain recombines TRBV4-2 with TRBJ2-1; D possibly corresponds to TRBD2 (5 bases). The TCR was taken from a woman under 30 in good health and CMV-seronegative. The CDR3 loop is CASSQEGGSYYNEQFF. CDR3 nucleotide sequence: TGTGCCAGCAGCCAAGAGGGCGGGTCTTACTACAATGAGCAGTTCTTC.